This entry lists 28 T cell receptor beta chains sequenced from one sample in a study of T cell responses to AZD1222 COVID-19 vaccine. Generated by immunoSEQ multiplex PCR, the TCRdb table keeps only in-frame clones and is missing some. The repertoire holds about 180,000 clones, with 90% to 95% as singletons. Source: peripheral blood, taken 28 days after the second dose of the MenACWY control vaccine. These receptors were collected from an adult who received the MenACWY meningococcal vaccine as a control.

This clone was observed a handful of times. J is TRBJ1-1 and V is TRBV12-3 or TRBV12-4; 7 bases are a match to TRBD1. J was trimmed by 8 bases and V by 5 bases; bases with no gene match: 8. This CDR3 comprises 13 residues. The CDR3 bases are TGTGCCAGCAGTCCAGGGGGACGGGTGGAAGCTTTCTTT. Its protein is CASSPGGRVEAFF.

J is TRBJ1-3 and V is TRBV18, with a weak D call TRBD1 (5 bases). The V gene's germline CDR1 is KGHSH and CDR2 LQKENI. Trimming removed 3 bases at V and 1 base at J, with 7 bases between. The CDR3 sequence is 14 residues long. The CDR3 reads CASSPDMSGNTIYF. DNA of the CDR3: TGTGCCAGCTCACCGGACATGTCTGGAAACACCATATATTTT.

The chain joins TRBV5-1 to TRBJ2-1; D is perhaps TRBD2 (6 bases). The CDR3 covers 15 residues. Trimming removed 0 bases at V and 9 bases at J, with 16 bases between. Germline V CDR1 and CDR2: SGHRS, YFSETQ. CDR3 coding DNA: TGCGCCAGCAGCTTGGAATCTCGTAAGGAGGGTGAGCAGTTCTTC. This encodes CASSLESRKEGEQFF. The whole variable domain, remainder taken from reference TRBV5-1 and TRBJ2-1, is KAGVTQTPRYLIKTRGQQVTLSCSPISGHRSVSWYQQTPGQGLQFLFEYFSETQRNKGNFPGRFSGRQFSNSRSEMNVSTLELGDSALYLCASSLESRKEGEQFFGPGTRLTVL.

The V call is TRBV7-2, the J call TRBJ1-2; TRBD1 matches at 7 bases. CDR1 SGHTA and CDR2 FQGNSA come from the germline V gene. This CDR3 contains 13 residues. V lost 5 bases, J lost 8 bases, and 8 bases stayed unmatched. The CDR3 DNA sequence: TGTGCCAGCAGCGTTGGGACAGTTGGAGGCTACACCTTC. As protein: CASSVGTVGGYTF.

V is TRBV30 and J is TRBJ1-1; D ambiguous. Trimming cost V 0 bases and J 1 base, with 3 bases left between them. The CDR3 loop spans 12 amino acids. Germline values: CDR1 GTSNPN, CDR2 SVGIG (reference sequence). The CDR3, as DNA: TGTGCCTGGAGTGTAACGAACACTGAAGCTTTCTTT. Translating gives CAWSVTNTEAFF.

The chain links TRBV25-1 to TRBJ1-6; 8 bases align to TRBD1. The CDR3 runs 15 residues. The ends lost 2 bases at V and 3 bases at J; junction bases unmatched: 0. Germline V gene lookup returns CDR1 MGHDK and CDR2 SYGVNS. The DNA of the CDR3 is TGTGCCAGCAGTGAAGGACAGGGCTATAATTCACCCCTCCACTTT. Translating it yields CASSEGQGYNSPLHF.

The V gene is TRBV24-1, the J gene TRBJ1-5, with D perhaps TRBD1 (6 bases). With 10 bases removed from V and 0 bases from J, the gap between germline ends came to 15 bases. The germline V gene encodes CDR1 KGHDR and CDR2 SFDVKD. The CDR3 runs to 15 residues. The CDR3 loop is CATGGMGNSNQPQHF. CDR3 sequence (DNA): TGTGCCACGGGGGGCATGGGAAATAGCAATCAGCCCCAGCATTTT.

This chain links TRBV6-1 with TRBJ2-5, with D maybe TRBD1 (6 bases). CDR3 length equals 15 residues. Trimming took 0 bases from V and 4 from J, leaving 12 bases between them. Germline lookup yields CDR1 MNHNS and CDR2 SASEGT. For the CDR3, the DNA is TGTGCCAGCAGTGAAGCGCTTGGGGGCGCAGAGACCCAGTACTTC. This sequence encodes CASSEALGGAETQYF.

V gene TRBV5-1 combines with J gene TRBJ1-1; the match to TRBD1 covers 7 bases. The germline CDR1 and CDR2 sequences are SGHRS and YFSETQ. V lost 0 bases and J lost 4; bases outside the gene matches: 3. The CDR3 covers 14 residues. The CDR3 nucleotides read TGCGCCAGCAGCTTGGTGGGACAGCCCACTGAAGCTTTCTTT. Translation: CASSLVGQPTEAFF.

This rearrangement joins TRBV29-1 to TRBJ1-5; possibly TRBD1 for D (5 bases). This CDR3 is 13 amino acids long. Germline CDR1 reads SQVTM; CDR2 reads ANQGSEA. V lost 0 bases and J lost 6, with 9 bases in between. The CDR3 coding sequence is TGCAGCGTTGAAGAGGGTGGGGGTCAGCCCCAGCATTTT. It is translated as CSVEEGGGQPQHF.

The CDR3 loop is CASSPGGVLDTQYF. The CDR3 DNA is TGTGCCAGCAGCCCAGGGGGGGTTCTAGATACGCAGTATTTT. The chain is built from TRBV11-2 and TRBJ2-3, with D perhaps matching TRBD1 or TRBD2 (7 bases each). The CDR3 has 14 residues. In germline, CDR1 is SGHAT, CDR2 FQNNGV. Trimming pared 5 bases from V and 5 bases from J, leaving 14 bases between.

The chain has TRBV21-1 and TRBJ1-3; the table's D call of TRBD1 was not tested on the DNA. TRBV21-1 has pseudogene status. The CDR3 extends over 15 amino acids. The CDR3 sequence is CASSRDNSSGNTIYF. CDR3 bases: TGTGCCAGCTCTAGGGACAATAGCTCTGGAAACACCATATATTTT.

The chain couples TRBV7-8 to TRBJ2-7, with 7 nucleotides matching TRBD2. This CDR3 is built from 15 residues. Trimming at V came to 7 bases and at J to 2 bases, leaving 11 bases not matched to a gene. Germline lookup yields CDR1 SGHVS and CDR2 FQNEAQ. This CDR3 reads CASTPGSRGAYEQYF. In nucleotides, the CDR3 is TGTGCCAGCACCCCGGGTTCTCGGGGGGCCTACGAGCAGTACTTC.

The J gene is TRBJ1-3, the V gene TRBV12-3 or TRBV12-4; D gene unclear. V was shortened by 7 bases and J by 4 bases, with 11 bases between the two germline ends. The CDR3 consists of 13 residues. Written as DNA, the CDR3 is TGTGCCAGCACCCCGCGCTCCGGAAACACCATATATTTT. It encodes CASTPRSGNTIYF.

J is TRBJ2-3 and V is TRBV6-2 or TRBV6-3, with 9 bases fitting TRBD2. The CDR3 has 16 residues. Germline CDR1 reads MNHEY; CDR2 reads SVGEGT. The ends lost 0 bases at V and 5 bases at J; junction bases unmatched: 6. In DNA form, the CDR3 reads TGTGCCAGCAGTTACTCGAAGGCGGGGGGGCGAGATACGCAGTATTTT. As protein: CASSYSKAGGRDTQYF.

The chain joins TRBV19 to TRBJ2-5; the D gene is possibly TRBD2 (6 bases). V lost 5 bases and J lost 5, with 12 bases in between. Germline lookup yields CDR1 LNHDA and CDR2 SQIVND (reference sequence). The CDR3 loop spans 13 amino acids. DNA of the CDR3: TGTGCCAGTAGTTTACAGGCGGGGGAGACCCAGTACTTC. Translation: CASSLQAGETQYF. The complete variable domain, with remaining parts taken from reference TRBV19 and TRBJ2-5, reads DGGITQSPKYLFRKEGQNVTLSCEQNLNHDAMYWYRQDPGQGLRLIYYSQIVNDFQKGDIAEGYSVSREKKESFPLTVTSAQKNPTAFYLCASSLQAGETQYFGPGTRLLVL.

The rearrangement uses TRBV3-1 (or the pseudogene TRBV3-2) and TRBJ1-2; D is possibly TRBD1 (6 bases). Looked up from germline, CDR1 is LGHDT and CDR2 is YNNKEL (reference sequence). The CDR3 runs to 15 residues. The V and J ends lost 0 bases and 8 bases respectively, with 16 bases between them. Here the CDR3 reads CASSQDALDRRGYTF. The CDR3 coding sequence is TGTGCCAGCAGCCAAGATGCGTTGGACAGACGGGGCTACACCTTC.

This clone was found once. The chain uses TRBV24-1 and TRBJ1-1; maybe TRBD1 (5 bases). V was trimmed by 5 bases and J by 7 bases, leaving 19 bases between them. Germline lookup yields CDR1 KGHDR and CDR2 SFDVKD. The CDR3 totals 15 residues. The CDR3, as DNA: TGTGCCACCAGTGTCTGTGGTTTACGGGGGTGTGAAGCTTTCTTT. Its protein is CATSVCGLRGCEAFF.

DNA of the CDR3: TGCAGCGTGGGGACCGCCGCAAGGGAAGCTTTCTTT. Translated, it gives CSVGTAAREAFF. The rearrangement joins TRBV29-1 to TRBJ1-1; D is perhaps TRBD1 (5 bases). This CDR3 contains 12 residues. Deletions cut 6 bases from V and 8 bases from J, with 16 bases between. Germline-derived CDR1 and CDR2 are SQVTM and ANQGSEA.

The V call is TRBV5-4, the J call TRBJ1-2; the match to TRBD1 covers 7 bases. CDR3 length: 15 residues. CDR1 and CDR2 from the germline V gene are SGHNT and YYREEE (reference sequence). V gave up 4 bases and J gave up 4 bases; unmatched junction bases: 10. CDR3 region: CASSVPGQPFYGYTF. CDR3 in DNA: TGTGCCAGCAGCGTCCCGGGACAGCCGTTCTATGGCTACACCTTC.

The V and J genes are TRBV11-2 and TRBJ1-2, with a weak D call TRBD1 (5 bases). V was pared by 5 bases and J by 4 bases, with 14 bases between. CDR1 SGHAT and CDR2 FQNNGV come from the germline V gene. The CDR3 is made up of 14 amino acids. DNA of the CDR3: TGTGCCAGCAGCCGCCGGGACTCAATCTATGGCTACACCTTC. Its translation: CASSRRDSIYGYTF.

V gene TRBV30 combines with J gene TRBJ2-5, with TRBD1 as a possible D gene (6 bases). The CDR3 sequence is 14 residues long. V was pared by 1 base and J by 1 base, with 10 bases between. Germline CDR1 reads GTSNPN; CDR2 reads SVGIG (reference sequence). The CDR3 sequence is CAWSGWGLQETQYF. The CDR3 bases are TGTGCCTGGAGTGGGTGGGGGCTCCAAGAGACCCAGTACTTC.

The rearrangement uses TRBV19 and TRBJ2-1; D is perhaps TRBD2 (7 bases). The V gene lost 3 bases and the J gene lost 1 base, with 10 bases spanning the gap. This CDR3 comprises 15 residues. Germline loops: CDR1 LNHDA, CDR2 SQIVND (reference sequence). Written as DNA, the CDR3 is TGTGCCAGTAGTATGAGGGGGGGGTCCTACAATGAGCAGTTCTTC. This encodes CASSMRGGSYNEQFF.

CDR3 DNA: TGTGCCAGCAGTTACGGGACAGTACATTCACCCCTCCACTTT. Translation: CASSYGTVHSPLHF. The genes are TRBV6-2 or TRBV6-3 and TRBJ1-6; TRBD1 agrees at 7 bases. The CDR3 loop spans 14 amino acids. Germline lookup yields CDR1 MNHEY and CDR2 SVGEGT. Germline trimming cut 2 bases from V and 8 bases from J; bases unmatched to any gene: 3.

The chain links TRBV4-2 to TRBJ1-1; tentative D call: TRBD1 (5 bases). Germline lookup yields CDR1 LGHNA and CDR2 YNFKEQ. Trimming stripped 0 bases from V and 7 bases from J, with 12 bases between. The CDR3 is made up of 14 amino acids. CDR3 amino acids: CASSQDPKQGEAFF. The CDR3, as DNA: TGTGCCAGCAGCCAAGATCCAAAGCAGGGTGAAGCTTTCTTT.

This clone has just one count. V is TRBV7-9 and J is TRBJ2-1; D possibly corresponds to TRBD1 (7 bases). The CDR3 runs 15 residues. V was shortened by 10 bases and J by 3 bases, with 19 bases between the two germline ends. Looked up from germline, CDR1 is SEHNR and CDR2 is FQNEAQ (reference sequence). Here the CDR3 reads CATGGGGESYNEQFF. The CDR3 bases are TGTGCCACCGGAGGGGGCGGGGAGAGCTACAATGAGCAGTTCTTC. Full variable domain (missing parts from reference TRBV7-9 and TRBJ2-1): DTGVSQNPRHKITKRGQNVTFRCDPISEHNRLYWYRQTLGQGPEFLTYFQNEAQLEKSRLLSDRFSAERPKGSFSTLEIQRTEQGDSAMYLCATGGGGESYNEQFFGPGTRLTVL.

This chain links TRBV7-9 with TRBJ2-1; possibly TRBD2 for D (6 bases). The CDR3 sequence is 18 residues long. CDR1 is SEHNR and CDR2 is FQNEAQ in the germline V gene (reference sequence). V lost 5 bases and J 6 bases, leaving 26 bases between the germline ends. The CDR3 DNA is TGTGCCAGCAGCCCCCCCCCGGGAGCAGAACCTAGGGGCAATGAGCAGTTCTTC. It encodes CASSPPPGAEPRGNEQFF.

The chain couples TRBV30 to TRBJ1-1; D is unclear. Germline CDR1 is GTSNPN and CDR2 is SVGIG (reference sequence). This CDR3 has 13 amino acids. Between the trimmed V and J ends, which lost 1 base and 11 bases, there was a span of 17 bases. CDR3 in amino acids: CAWSGGAINVAFF. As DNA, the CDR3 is TGTGCCTGGAGTGGGGGTGCAATAAACGTGGCTTTCTTT.